One sample yielded the 5 T cell receptor beta chains listed below, sequenced in a study of CD8 T cells in ankylosing spondylitis. Whole-study findings and limits: What seemed typical of ankylosing spondylitis blood was a TCR beta motif built from several highly homologous variants.

Their recognized antigens are unknown. TCRdb redid the calling of the 5' RACE reads with MiXCR, one entry per CDR3 protein. The data hold about 750,000 distinct CDR3 sequences, with roughly 19% observed a single time. Sequenced: blood, either unsorted or a sorted T cell fraction (not recorded which). The receptors were sampled from a male donor with ankylosing spondylitis.

This clonotype was found many times. The genes are TRBV5-1 and TRBJ2-2; TRBD1 matches 7 bases. This CDR3 is built from 16 residues. Germline V CDR1 and CDR2: SGHRS, YFSETQ. J gave up 2 bases and V 1 base, and 5 bases lay outside the gene matches. The CDR3 DNA follows: TGCGCCAGCAGCTTGTTGGGACAGACAAACACCGGGGAGCTGTTTTTT. It encodes CASSLLGQTNTGELFF.

The chain is built from TRBV7-8 and TRBJ2-3, with D possibly being TRBD1 (5 bases). V dropped 5 bases and J dropped 6 bases, with 21 bases sitting between them. This CDR3 comprises 16 residues. The germline V gene has CDR1 SGHVS and CDR2 FQNEAQ. CDR3: CASSRQPPPAPDTQYF. The CDR3 DNA is TGTGCCAGCAGCCGACAGCCCCCCCCCGCCCCGGATACGCAGTATTTT.

This rearrangement joins TRBV29-1 to TRBJ2-1; D possibly matches TRBD1 or TRBD2 (5 bases each). The CDR3 covers 11 residues. Germline V gene sequence: CDR1 SQVTM, CDR2 ANQGSEA. V was cut by 7 bases and J by 9 bases, with 13 bases left in between. CDR3 protein: CSGDGPGEQFF. CDR3 DNA sequence: TGCAGCGGGGACGGGCCGGGTGAGCAGTTCTTC.

Only a few counts were recorded for this clonotype. The chain uses TRBV20-1 and TRBJ1-1; D perhaps matches TRBD1 (5 bases). V gave up 6 bases and J gave up 4 bases, with 12 bases separating them. Germline values: CDR1 DFQATT, CDR2 SNEGSKA (reference sequence). This CDR3 comprises 12 residues. The CDR3: CSALAGATEAFF. CDR3 DNA: TGCAGTGCGCTAGCCGGGGCCACTGAAGCTTTCTTT.

This sequence joins TRBV10-3 and TRBJ1-1; 8 bases match TRBD1. V was pared by 4 bases and J by 4 bases, with 8 bases of the junction left unmatched. There are 15 residues in the CDR3. Germline CDR1 reads ENHRY; CDR2 reads SYGVKD. The CDR3: CAISGDRGSSTEAFF. For the CDR3, the DNA is TGTGCCATCAGTGGCGACAGGGGATCGAGCACTGAAGCTTTCTTT.